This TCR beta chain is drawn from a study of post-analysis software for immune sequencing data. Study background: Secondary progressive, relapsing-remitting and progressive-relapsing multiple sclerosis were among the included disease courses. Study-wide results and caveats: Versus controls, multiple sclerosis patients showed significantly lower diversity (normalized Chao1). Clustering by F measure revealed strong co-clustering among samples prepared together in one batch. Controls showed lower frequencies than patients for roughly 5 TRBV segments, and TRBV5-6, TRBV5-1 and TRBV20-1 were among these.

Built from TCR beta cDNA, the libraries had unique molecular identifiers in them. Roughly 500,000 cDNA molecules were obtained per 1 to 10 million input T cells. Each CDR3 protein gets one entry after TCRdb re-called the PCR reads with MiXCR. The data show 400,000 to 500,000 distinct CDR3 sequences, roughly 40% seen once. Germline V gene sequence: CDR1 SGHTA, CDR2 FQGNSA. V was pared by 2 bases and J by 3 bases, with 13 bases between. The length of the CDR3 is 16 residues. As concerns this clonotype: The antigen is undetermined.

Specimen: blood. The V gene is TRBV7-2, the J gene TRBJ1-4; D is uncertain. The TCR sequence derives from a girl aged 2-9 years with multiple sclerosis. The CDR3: CASSLSGGSSNEKLFF. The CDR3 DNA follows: TGTGCCAGCAGCTTATCGGGAGGAAGTTCTAATGAAAAACTGTTTTTT.